The source of this T cell receptor beta chain is a study of blood T cells in healthy people across ages. Through a sample-barcoded 5' primer and a J-beta primer mix, a second PCR was run for roughly 7 to 12 cycles. Each cDNA molecule carried a tag from a template-switch adaptor that contained 12 random nucleotides. TCRdb analysed the 5' RACE reads with MiXCR anew, one entry per CDR3 protein. This sample has almost 1 million distinct CDR3 sequences; roughly half occur once, and the top ten carry about a fifth. Healthy Caucasian individuals from Russia aged about 6 to 90 served as donors. Total RNA amounts of at least 5 micrograms were extracted per sample. This clonotype was observed a handful of times. Per germline, CDR1 SEHNR and CDR2 FQNEAQ (reference sequence). Unmatched junction bases numbered 3, after V lost 0 bases and J lost 2 bases. The length of the CDR3 is 15 residues.

Sequenced material: blood. The TCR was taken from a woman aged 55-69 years in good health. V and J are TRBV7-9 and TRBJ2-7, with 8 bases that match TRBD2. CDR3 amino acids: CASSLAQREPYEQYF. The CDR3 DNA reads TGTGCCAGCAGCTTAGCCCAGCGGGAGCCCTACGAGCAGTACTTC.